The clone carrying this T cell receptor (beta chain) has a count of ten or more. Its target is not known. Using RNA template, CDR3s of TCR alpha and beta were amplified with iRepertoire arm-PCR. Input was about 95-400 ng of tissue mRNA or PBMC total RNA. TCRdb processed the multiplex PCR reads anew with MiXCR; each CDR3 protein has one entry. The table lists approximately 110,000 distinct CDR3 sequences, approximately 25% of them singletons. The data are from a study of glioma-infiltrating T cells. Study outcomes and limitations: Very few CDR3 sequences were shared between tissue and blood.

This receptor was obtained from a human donor with low-grade glioma or glioblastoma, undergoing nonglioma brain surgery, or in good health (not recorded which). What was sequenced was glioma tissue, nonneoplastic brain tissue, or PBMCs (not recorded which).

The CDR3 DNA sequence: TGTGCCAGCAGCACGACAGGATCCTACGAGCAGTACTTC. Translating it yields CASSTTGSYEQYF. The chain carries TRBV12-3 or TRBV12-4 and TRBJ2-7; the D gene is possibly TRBD1 (6 bases). Trimming removed 6 bases from V and 1 base from J, with 10 bases in between. This CDR3 is built from 13 residues.